The present TCR beta chain was sequenced within a study of blood T cell repertoires in COVID-19. Study overall: Material from acute and convalescent COVID-19 was sourced from the United States, Italy and Spain.

The CDR3 loop spans 17 amino acids. Per the germline V gene, CDR1 is MGHRA and CDR2 is YSYEKL. With 5 bases clipped from V and 3 bases from J, the junction kept 11 bases outside the gene matches. Seattle enrolled patients during active infection and tracked them longitudinally. Per the original methods: Amplified reference gene primers provided the basis for estimating nucleated cell counts. The data were produced by immunoSEQ multiplex PCR, yet TCRdb's version contains in-frame clones alone and is incomplete. The DNA gave D and trimming, while V, J and clone size come from that table. The repertoire has approximately 330,000 clones, roughly 87% of them found once; the top ten carry 7.5% to 10%.

The source is a man aged 25 to 40 with COVID-19, enrolled during active disease. Sequences were obtained from peripheral blood. The chain employs TRBV4-1 and TRBJ2-2, with TRBD1 identical over 8 bases. The CDR3 reads CASSKSVGQGDTGELFF. CDR3 in DNA: TGCGCCAGCAGCAAATCCGTAGGACAGGGAGACACCGGGGAGCTGTTTTTT.